This T cell receptor (beta chain) was recovered during a study of blood T cells in healthy people across ages. The CDR3 has 12 residues. Looked up from germline, CDR1 is MNHEY and CDR2 is SVGEGT. With 2 bases removed from V and 7 bases from J, the gap between germline ends came to 6 bases. Alongside a J-beta primer mix, a sample-barcoded 5' primer served in a second PCR lasting about 6 to 11 cycles. One entry per CDR3 protein results from TCRdb running MiXCR on the 5' RACE reads. Of about 1.1 million distinct CDR3 sequences listed, under 40% were seen once; the top ten hold about an eighth. Whenever a sample was processed, at least 7 million PBMCs were isolated.

Source material: blood. The TCR originated in a young man in good health. The chain joins TRBV6-2 or TRBV6-3 to TRBJ1-5; D is ambiguous. DNA of the CDR3: TGTGCCAGCAGTTACCCGGCGCAGCCCCAGCATTTT. Amino acid sequence: CASSYPAQPQHF.